The clone carrying this TCR beta chain came up many times. Its specificity is not known. This sample was included in a study of Graves' ophthalmopathy and Graves' hyperthyroidism. Study results and limitations: Appearing in blood as well were most expanded thyroid clonotypes above 0.001 frequency. For separating ophthalmopathy from stable hyperthyroidism, a 13-signature model gave around 86% sensitivity and roughly 83% specificity. The model reached roughly 70% sensitivity and roughly 72% specificity for predicting ophthalmopathy progression.

The authors amplified TCR beta CDR3 regions from RNA transcripts. First-round RT-PCR relied on HTBI primers, and a second-round multiplex PCR came next. A single record per CDR3 protein comes from TCRdb applying MiXCR to the multiplex PCR reads. The sample shows 340,000 or so distinct CDR3 sequences, roughly a sixth of them seen only once. Germline CDR1 is MNHNS and CDR2 is SASEGT. The CDR3 is 16 residues long. V shed 5 bases and J 6 bases; nucleotides not matched to a gene: 9. The chain is built from TRBV6-1 and TRBJ2-2; 10 bases map to TRBD2. The sample was peripheral blood. The clonotype was recovered from an adult man with Graves' ophthalmopathy. The DNA of the CDR3 is TGTGCCAGCAGTCTAGCGGGGGCAGCGGTCCCCGGGGAGCTGTTTTTT. The encoded protein is CASSLAGAAVPGELFF.